This section outlines one TCR beta chain sequence together with its context. Its antigen remains unidentified. Base-call qualities are not available, and no considerably larger clone is one nucleotide away. V is reduced by 4 bases and J by 2 bases, leaving a spacing of 11 bases between them. Looking up the germline V gene yields CDR1 MGHRA and CDR2 YSYEKL. The CDR3 holds 14 amino acids from the cysteine to the phenylalanine. Only the CDR3 portion is preserved as DNA: 42 bases, with reading frame beginning at the first base. The record originates from a study of blood T cell repertoires in COVID-19 (dated by TCRdb to 2020 to 2021). Turning to the overall study: The collaborator samples originated in the United States, Italy and Spain and spanned the acute and convalescent phases of COVID-19. The prospective study material was composed of cDNA or gDNA derived from T cells, B-cell-depleted T cells, or PBMCs. Deeply sampled blood TCRbeta repertoires from subjects exposed to, actively infected with, or recovered from COVID-19 were included in the dataset. The repertoires were released in a freely available public database meant as a resource for research on the immune response to SARS-CoV-2. The samples were drawn from two sources: the first 160 participants of the ongoing ImmuneRACE study, and fewer than 1,500 subjects contributed by 6 global collaborators. A de-identified subject ID, COVID-19 status, age in years and sex were almost always included in the sample metadata. Where HLA class I and class II types were available, the types were taken from metadata supplied by the sample provider, not from assay-based typing. The study at large found these results: Clinical and demographic metadata were provided uncurated, with the amount varying by source and participant.

Collaborating institutions collected whole blood in K2EDTA tubes following their own protocols. For TCRbeta analysis, collaborators shipped samples in one of three forms: frozen whole blood, isolated PBMCs, or DNA extracted from either of those sample types. TCRbeta CDR3 regions were amplified from genomic DNA using the immunoSEQ Assay, a bias-controlled multiplex PCR. The source study handled its data this way. The number of nucleated cells in each sample was estimated by amplification of reference gene primers within the assay. To quantify the absolute abundance of each unique TCRbeta CDR3 rearrangement, sequence reads were collapsed and filtered. For each sample, productive Simpson clonality was calculated as the square root of Simpson's diversity index over productive rearrangements. TCRdb took this table from immuneACCESS and kept in-frame rearrangements with V and J called. Such tables lack part of the clones; where checked against another copy, unresolved V genes explain under half of the gap, and the rest is unexplained. That table supplies the V and J calls and clone size; D and trimming were determined from the DNA. The table for this sample lists hundreds of thousands of clones; roughly nine tenths of them were counted only once. Jointly, the top ten make up 0.55% to 0.75% of the sample.

The receptor was isolated from a man aged 35 to 55 with acute or convalescent COVID-19. The sequenced sample consisted of peripheral blood. The rearranged chain carries TRBV4-1 and TRBJ1-1, and TRBD1 may be the D gene, going by 5 matching bases. The DNA sequence is TGCGCCAGCAGCCCCAGGAGGGGAAACACTGAAGCTTTCTTT. Its protein product is CASSPRRGNTEAFF.